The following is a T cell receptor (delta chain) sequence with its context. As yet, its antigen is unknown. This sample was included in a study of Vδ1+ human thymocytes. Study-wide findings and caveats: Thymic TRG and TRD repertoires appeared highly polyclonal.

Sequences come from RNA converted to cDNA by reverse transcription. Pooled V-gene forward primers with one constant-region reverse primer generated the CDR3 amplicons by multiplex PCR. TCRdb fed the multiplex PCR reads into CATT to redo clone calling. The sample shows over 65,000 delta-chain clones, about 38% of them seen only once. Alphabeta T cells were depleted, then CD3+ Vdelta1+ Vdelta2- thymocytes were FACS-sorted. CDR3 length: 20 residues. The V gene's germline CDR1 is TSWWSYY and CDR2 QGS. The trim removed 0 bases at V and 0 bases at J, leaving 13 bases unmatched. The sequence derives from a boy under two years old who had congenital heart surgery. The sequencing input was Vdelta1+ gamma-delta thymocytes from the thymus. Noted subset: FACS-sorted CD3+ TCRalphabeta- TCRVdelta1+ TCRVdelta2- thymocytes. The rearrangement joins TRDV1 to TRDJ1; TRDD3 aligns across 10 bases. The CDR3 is CALGELLTRTGGFDTDKLIF. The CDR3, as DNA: TGTGCTCTTGGGGAACTTTTGACTCGTACTGGGGGATTCGACACCGATAAACTCATCTTT.